This TCR beta chain was documented in a study of blood T cell repertoires in COVID-19. About the research overall: Both acute and convalescent COVID-19 samples were obtained from the United States, Italy and Spain.

Sequencing used immunoSEQ multiplex PCR; TCRdb keeps in-frame clones, though not all of them. In the table there are some 120,000 clones, around 87% of which are singletons. The V end was cut by 3 bases, the J end by 5 bases, with 17 bases between. The CDR3 loop spans 16 amino acids. In germline, CDR1 is SGHVS, CDR2 FQNEAQ. The specimen sequenced was peripheral blood. The chain couples TRBV7-8 to TRBJ1-5; D might be TRBD1 (5 bases). The sequence was obtained from a man over 45 with acute or convalescent COVID-19. In DNA, the CDR3 is TGTGCCAGCAGCTTGGCCCGCGGGACGGCTTATCAGCCCCAGCATTTT. Its protein product is CASSLARGTAYQPQHF.